What follows are 5 T cell receptor beta chains derived from one specimen sequenced in a study of CD8+ T cells in alopecia areata. Sorting of pooled cutaneous lymph node cells used CD4, CD8alpha, NKG2D, NKG2ACE and other markers. cDNA reverse transcribed from extracted RNA served as the sequencing template. Libraries were prepared by immunoSEQ multiplex PCR; TCRdb keeps only in-frame clonotypes and omits some of them. Recorded here are about 300,000 clones, with no singletons, and the ten leading clones hold more than 0.95%. The sample was CD4+ T cells sorted from a lymph node. The receptors stem from a C3H/HeJ mouse with alopecia areata. Mouse strain MHC haplotype: H2-k.

On this clone itself: Here the gene names and germline are mouse. This sample includes further DNA sequences coding for the same CDR3. The DNA read from the CDR3 is TGTGCCAGCGGTGAAGACAGGGAT. It codes for CASGEDRD. The whole CDR3 sequence is CASGEDRDEQYF. This sequence joins TRBV13-2 and TRBJ2-7; 7 nucleotides match TRBD1. The read falls 4 residues short of the CDR3 end, and the missing part is taken from the germline J gene. This CDR3 is built from 12 residues. Germline V gene lookup returns CDR1 NNHNN and CDR2 SYGAGS (reference sequence).

Points on this clone: The germline and genes are mouse ones. The sequenced fragment ends 4 residues before the CDR3 boundary, so the rest is inferred from the germline J gene. The chain joins TRBV19 to TRBJ2-3; 8 nucleotides align to TRBD1. CDR1 is FNHDT, CDR2 SITEND, per germline (reference sequence). V lost 6 bases to trimming and J lost 1 base; unmatched junction nucleotides: 4. The CDR3 contains 14 residues. CDR3 bases read: TGTGCCAGCAAGGGGGGACAGGGTGCAGAA. As protein: CASKGGQGAE. The full CDR3 sequence reads CASKGGQGAETLYF.

This clone was recorded a few times. Gene labels here are mouse ones. The read ends 4 residues before the CDR3 terminus; that terminus is restored from the germline J gene. Other DNA sequences in this specimen translate into the identical CDR3. The chain joins TRBV13-1 to TRBJ2-1, with 7 bases fitting TRBD1. Germline-derived CDR1 and CDR2 are NSHNY and SYGAGN. CDR3 size: 15 residues. V dropped 0 bases and J dropped 3; count of bases not matched to a gene: 3. CDR3 in amino acids: CASSDAPGGYAEQFF. CDR3 DNA (partial): TGTGCCAGCAGTGATGCGCCAGGGGGCTATGCT.

For this clone: Gene names are the mouse ones. The read is 4 residues too short to cover the CDR3 end, so that end is filled in from the germline J gene. The chain is built from TRBV31 and TRBJ1-1; 10 bases fit TRBD1. J lost 3 bases, V lost 3 bases, and 4 bases had no gene match. Germline V gene data show CDR1 as GKSSPN and CDR2 as SITVG. The CDR3 is 14 amino acids. CDR3 DNA (partial): TGTGCCTGGAGCGACAGGGGGCAGGACACA. Protein sequence: CAWSDRGQDT. The entire CDR3 is CAWSDRGQDTEVFF.

This clone appeared a few times. Any gene name here is a mouse gene name. The read ends 4 residues early relative to the CDR3; the germline J gene fills the gap. The chain recombines TRBV13-1 with TRBJ1-1; 8 bases map to TRBD1. The CDR3 spans 14 residues. Germline loops: CDR1 NSHNY, CDR2 SYGAGN. The CDR3 sequence: CASSDAPGQGEVFF. The sequenced part of the CDR3 DNA is TGTGCCAGCAGTGATGCCCCCGGACAGGGA.